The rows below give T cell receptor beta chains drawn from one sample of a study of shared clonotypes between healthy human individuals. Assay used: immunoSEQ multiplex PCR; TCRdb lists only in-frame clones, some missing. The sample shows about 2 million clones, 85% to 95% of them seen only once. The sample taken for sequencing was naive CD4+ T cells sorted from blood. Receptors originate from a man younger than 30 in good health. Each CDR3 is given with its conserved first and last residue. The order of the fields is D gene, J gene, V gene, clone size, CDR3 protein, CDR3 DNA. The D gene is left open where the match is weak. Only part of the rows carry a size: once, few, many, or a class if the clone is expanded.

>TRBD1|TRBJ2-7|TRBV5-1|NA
CASRTEQGSYEQYF
TGCGCCAGCAGGACGGAACAGGGGAGCTACGAGCAGTACTTC
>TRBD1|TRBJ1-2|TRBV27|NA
CASRQTGVFYGYTF
TGTGCCAGCCGGCAGACAGGGGTCTTCTATGGCTACACCTTC
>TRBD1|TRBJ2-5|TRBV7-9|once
CASSPGTGEETQYF
TGTGCCAGCAGCCCCGGGACAGGGGAAGAGACCCAGTACTTC
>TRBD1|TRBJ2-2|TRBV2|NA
CASRGQGASTGELFF
TGTGCCAGCAGGGGACAGGGAGCTAGCACCGGGGAGCTGTTTTTT
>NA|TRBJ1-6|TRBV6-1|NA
CASRERTGNSPLHF
TGTGCCAGCAGGGAACGGACGGGGAATTCACCCCTCCACTTT
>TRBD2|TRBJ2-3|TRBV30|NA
CAWSLALTSGSTDTQYF
TGTGCCTGGAGCCTAGCCCTGACTAGCGGGAGCACAGATACGCAGTATTTT
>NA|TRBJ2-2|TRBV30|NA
CAWSIERTWGTGELFF
TGTGCCTGGAGTATTGAGCGGACCTGGGGCACCGGGGAGCTGTTTTTT
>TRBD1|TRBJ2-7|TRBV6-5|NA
CASSSPGQGYEQYF
TGTGCCAGCAGCTCACCGGGACAGGGGTACGAGCAGTACTTC
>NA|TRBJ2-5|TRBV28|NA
CASSDRETQYF
TGTGCCAGCAGTGACCGCGAGACCCAGTACTTC
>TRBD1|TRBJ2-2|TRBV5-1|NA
CASSHTGTGNTGELFF
TGCGCCAGCAGCCATACCGGGACAGGGAACACCGGGGAGCTGTTTTTT
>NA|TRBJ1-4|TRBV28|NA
CASSLYGHLRDEKLFF
TGTGCCAGCAGTTTATACGGGCACCTAAGGGATGAAAAACTGTTTTTT
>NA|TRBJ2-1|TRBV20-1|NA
CSARGRNEQFF
TGCAGTGCTAGGGGTCGGAATGAGCAGTTCTTC
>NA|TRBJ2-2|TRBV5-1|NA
CASSVDSPNTGELFF
TGCGCCAGCAGCGTGGACAGCCCGAACACCGGGGAGCTGTTTTTT
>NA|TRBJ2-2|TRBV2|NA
CASRVAGNTGELFF
TGTGCCAGCAGGGTGGCAGGGAACACCGGGGAGCTGTTTTTT
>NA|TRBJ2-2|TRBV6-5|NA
CASSYSIQGRSGELFF
TGTGCCAGCAGTTACTCGATCCAGGGGCGGTCCGGGGAGCTGTTTTTT
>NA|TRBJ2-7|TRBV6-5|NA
CASTGQGGYEQYF
TGTGCCAGCACAGGGCAGGGGGGGTACGAGCAGTACTTC
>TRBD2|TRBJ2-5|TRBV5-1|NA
CASSLNSGGARETQYF
TGCGCCAGCAGCTTGAATAGCGGGGGGGCCAGAGAGACCCAGTACTTC
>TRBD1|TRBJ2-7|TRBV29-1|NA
CSVVRGDRGYEQYF
TGCAGCGTCGTTAGGGGGGACAGGGGGTACGAGCAGTACTTC
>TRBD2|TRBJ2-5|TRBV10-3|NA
CAISEVAGAPGGHETQYF
TGTGCCATCAGTGAGGTAGCGGGGGCTCCTGGTGGGCACGAGACCCAGTACTTC
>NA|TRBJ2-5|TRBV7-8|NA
CASSLVGLQETQYF
TGTGCCAGCAGCTTAGTGGGACTCCAAGAGACCCAGTACTTC
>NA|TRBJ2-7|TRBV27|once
CASSFSSYEQYF
TGTGCCAGCAGTTTTTCCTCCTACGAGCAGTACTTC
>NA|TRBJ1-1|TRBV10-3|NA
CAIRAKSMNTEAFF
TGTGCCATCAGAGCGAAGAGCATGAACACTGAAGCTTTCTTT
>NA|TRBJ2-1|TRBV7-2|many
CASAESSYNEQFF
TGTGCCAGCGCTGAAAGCTCCTACAATGAGCAGTTCTTC
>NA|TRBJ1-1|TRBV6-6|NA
CAGSWGGKGTEAFF
TGTGCCGGGTCCTGGGGGGGGAAGGGCACTGAAGCTTTCTTT
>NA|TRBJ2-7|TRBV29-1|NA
CSVLAYPRDEQYF
TGCAGCGTTCTTGCCTACCCCAGGGACGAGCAGTACTTC
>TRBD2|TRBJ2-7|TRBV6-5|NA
CASTYGTSSREQYF
TGTGCCAGCACCTACGGGACTAGCTCCCGCGAGCAGTACTTC
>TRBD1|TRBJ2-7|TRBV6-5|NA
CASSRDRGRSEQYF
TGTGCCAGCAGTCGGGACAGGGGGAGGTCCGAGCAGTACTTC
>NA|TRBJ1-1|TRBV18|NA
CASSPQGGPTEAFF
TGTGCCAGCTCACCACAGGGGGGTCCCACTGAAGCTTTCTTT
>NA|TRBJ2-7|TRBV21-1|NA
CASSPRGEDYEQYF
TGTGCCAGCAGCCCCCGAGGGGAAGATTACGAGCAGTACTTC
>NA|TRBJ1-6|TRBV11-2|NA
CASSPLLLNAPLHF
TGTGCCAGCAGCCCCCTCCTACTTAATGCGCCCCTCCACTTT
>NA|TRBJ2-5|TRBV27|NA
CASRKIGQETQYF
TGTGCCAGCAGGAAAATTGGTCAAGAGACCCAGTACTTC
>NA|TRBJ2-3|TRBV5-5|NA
CASSLEGVGGTDTQYF
TGTGCCAGCAGCTTGGAAGGGGTCGGCGGCACAGATACGCAGTATTTT
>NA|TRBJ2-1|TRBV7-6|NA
CASSLAGTGASYNEQFF
TGTGCCAGCAGCTTAGCAGGCACGGGAGCCTCCTACAATGAGCAGTTCTTC
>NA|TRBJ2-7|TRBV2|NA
CASSEGFYEQYF
TGTGCCAGCAGCGAGGGGTTCTACGAGCAGTACTTC
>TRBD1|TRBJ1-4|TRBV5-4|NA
CASSRTGGDEKLFF
TGTGCCAGCAGTCGAACAGGGGGCGATGAAAAACTGTTTTTT
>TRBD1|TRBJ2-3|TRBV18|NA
CASSAGQGLTDTQYF
TGTGCCAGCTCCGCGGGACAGGGCCTCACAGATACGCAGTATTTT
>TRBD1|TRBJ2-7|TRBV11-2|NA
CASSVVYRGTYEQYF
TGTGCCAGCAGCGTTGTGTACAGGGGCACCTACGAGCAGTACTTC
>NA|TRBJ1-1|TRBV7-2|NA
CASSLVGSTEAFF
TGTGCCAGCAGCTTAGTGGGCAGCACTGAAGCTTTCTTT
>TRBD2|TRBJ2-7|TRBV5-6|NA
CASSPSGRGYEQYF
TGTGCCAGCAGCCCCAGCGGGAGGGGGTACGAGCAGTACTTC
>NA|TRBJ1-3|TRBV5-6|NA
CASSLVGSGNTIYF
TGTGCCAGCAGCTTGGTCGGTTCTGGAAACACCATATATTTT
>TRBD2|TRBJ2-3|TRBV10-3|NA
CATVAGGPTDTQYF
TGTGCCACCGTAGCGGGGGGCCCCACAGATACGCAGTATTTT
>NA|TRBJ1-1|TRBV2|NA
CASNPGVNTEAFF
TGTGCCAGCAACCCAGGAGTGAACACTGAAGCTTTCTTT
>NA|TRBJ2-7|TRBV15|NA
CATSRDRPVLGYEQYF
TGTGCCACCAGCAGAGATCGCCCGGTGTTAGGCTACGAGCAGTACTTC
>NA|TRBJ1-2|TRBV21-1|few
CASSGPERGQDYGYTF
TGTGCCAGCAGCGGACCAGAACGGGGACAGGACTATGGCTACACCTTC
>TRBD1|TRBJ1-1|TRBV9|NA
CASSAQDRGREAFF
TGTGCCAGCAGCGCACAAGACAGGGGGCGCGAAGCTTTCTTT
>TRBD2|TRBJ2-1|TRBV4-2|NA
CASSQVERGRADEQFF
TGTGCCAGCAGCCAAGTTGAGCGGGGGCGCGCGGATGAGCAGTTCTTC
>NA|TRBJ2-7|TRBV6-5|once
CASSRMGRITYEQYF
TGTGCCAGCAGCCGAATGGGACGGATCACCTACGAGCAGTACTTC
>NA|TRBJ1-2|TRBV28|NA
CATTEIGGRFTF
TGTGCCACCACAGAGATCGGGGGACGGTTCACCTTC
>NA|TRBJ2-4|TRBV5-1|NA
CASSYDRANNFLAKNIQYF
TGCGCCAGCAGTTATGACCGCGCCAACAACTTTCTAGCCAAAAACATTCAGTACTTC
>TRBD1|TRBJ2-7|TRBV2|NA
CASRRTGGEQYF
TGTGCCAGCAGACGGACAGGGGGCGAGCAGTACTTC
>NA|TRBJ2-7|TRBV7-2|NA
CASSLNRGGYEQYF
TGTGCCAGCAGCTTAAACAGGGGGGGTTACGAGCAGTACTTC
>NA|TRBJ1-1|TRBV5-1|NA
CASSSQGSPTEAFF
TGCGCCAGCAGCTCGCAGGGATCTCCCACTGAAGCTTTCTTT
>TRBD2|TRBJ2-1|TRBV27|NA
CASSFSGRTYNEQFF
TGTGCCAGCAGTTTCAGCGGGAGGACCTACAATGAGCAGTTCTTC
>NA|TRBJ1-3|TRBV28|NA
CASSLNGNTIYF
TGTGCCAGCAGTTTGAACGGAAACACCATATATTTT
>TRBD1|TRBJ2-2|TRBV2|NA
CASSSRTGQGELFF
TGTGCCAGCAGTTCACGGACAGGGCAGGGGGAGCTGTTTTTT